This entry lists 27 T cell receptor beta chains sequenced from one sample in a study of OX40 agonist ivuxolimab in advanced cancers. TCRdb's copy holds only in-frame clones and misses some; the assay was immunoSEQ multiplex PCR. The data contain more than 75,000 clones, 75% to 90% of them singletons. This specimen was CD4+ or CD8+ T cells sorted from blood, taken in a trial of the OX40 agonist ivuxolimab. These receptors were taken from an adult with an advanced solid tumor such as melanoma, head and neck, liver or kidney cancer.

The genes are TRBV10-1 and TRBJ1-4; tentatively, D is TRBD1 (6 bases). Trimming shortened V by 6 bases and J by 6 bases, and 14 bases separated the two germline ends. The CDR3 runs 14 residues. The V gene's germline CDR1 is WNHNN and CDR2 SYGVQD (reference sequence). This CDR3 is CASRQQGRDEKLFF. The CDR3 DNA reads as TGCGCCAGCAGGCAACAGGGTCGCGATGAAAAACTGTTTTTT.

The J gene is TRBJ1-2, the V gene TRBV27, with 11 positions matching TRBD1. Germline V gene data show CDR1 as MNHEY and CDR2 as SMNVEV (reference sequence). The CDR3 spans 16 residues. The trim removed 6 bases at V and 2 bases at J, leaving 8 bases unmatched. The CDR3 region is CASSRGTGGSNYGYTF. The CDR3, as DNA: TGTGCCAGCAGCCGCGGGACAGGGGGTTCCAACTATGGCTACACCTTC.

The rearrangement links TRBV7-8 to TRBJ2-7, with a tentative D call TRBD2 (5 bases). Germline CDR1 and CDR2: SGHVS and FQNEAQ. The CDR3 totals 15 residues. With 1 base removed from V and 0 bases from J, the gap between germline ends came to 10 bases. The CDR3 DNA follows: TGTGCCAGCAGCTTAGACGGAGGCTTCTCCTACGAGCAGTACTTC. Translating it yields CASSLDGGFSYEQYF.

This clone showed up just once. The chain joins TRBV10-3 to TRBJ1-2; D gene unclear. This CDR3 is 15 amino acids long. Germline loops: CDR1 ENHRY, CDR2 SYGVKD. Trimming removed 0 bases from V and 5 bases from J, with 13 bases in between. CDR3 DNA sequence: TGTGCCATCAGTGAGTCGGCAGTACCAATATATGGCTACACCTTC. As protein: CAISESAVPIYGYTF.

The chain recombines TRBV28 with TRBJ2-6; no clear D. V lost 5 bases and J lost 0, with 14 bases in between. The CDR3 is 17 residues long. Germline V gives CDR1 MDHEN, CDR2 SYDVKM. The CDR3 loop is CASSRMTFRSGANVLTF. DNA of the CDR3: TGTGCCAGCAGTCGCATGACATTCCGCTCTGGGGCCAACGTCCTGACTTTC.

The rearrangement joins TRBV5-3 to TRBJ1-5, with no clear D. TRBV5-3 is annotated as an ORF whose role is uncertain. This CDR3 comprises 16 residues. V was trimmed by 3 bases and J by 2 bases, leaving 15 bases between them. CDR3 residues: CARSCCCMTGNQPQHF. The CDR3 DNA sequence: TGTGCCAGAAGCTGCTGCTGCATGACGGGCAATCAGCCCCAGCATTTT.

The chain joins TRBV14 to TRBJ1-1, with D hard to call. This CDR3 spans 13 amino acids. The V and J ends lost 0 bases and 6 bases respectively, with 8 bases between them. The germline V gene encodes CDR1 SGHDN and CDR2 FVKESK. This CDR3 is CASSQDLRSEAFF. CDR3 DNA: TGTGCCAGCAGCCAAGATCTAAGGTCTGAAGCTTTCTTT. Full variable domain (rest looked up from reference TRBV14 and TRBJ1-1): EAGVTQFPSHSVIEKGQTVTLRCDPISGHDNLYWYRRVMGKEIKFLLHFVKESKQDESGMPNNRFLAERTGGTYSTLKVQPAELEDSGVYFCASSQDLRSEAFFGQGTRLTVV.

This chain connects TRBV4-3 to TRBJ1-1, with a possible D match to TRBD1 (5 bases). The V end lost 2 bases, the J end lost 1 base, and 5 bases lay between the germline ends. From germline, CDR1 is LGHNA and CDR2 YSLEER. The CDR3 is made up of 13 amino acids. CDR3 protein: CASSQTGNTEAFF. CDR3 in DNA: TGCGCCAGCAGCCAAACAGGGAACACTGAAGCTTTCTTT.

V is TRBV5-4 and J is TRBJ2-1; D ambiguous. Between the trimmed V and J ends, which lost 1 base and 9 bases, there was a span of 8 bases. Germline values: CDR1 SGHNT, CDR2 YYREEE (reference sequence). The CDR3 is 12 residues long. Written as DNA, the CDR3 is TGTGCCAGCAGCTTGACATTCAGTGAGCAGTTCTTC. As protein: CASSLTFSEQFF.

This chain connects TRBV18 to TRBJ2-2; D call uncertain. Germline loops: CDR1 KGHSH, CDR2 LQKENI. The V end was cut by 2 bases, the J end by 0 bases, with 10 bases between. The CDR3 consists of 16 residues. The CDR3 DNA reads as TGTGCCAGCTCACCATCGAGTAGATCGAACACCGGGGAGCTGTTTTTT. Encoded protein: CASSPSSRSNTGELFF.

V usage is TRBV7-8 and J usage is TRBJ2-3; D is uncertain. Trimming stripped 8 bases from V and 0 bases from J, with 6 bases between. The CDR3 runs to 12 residues. CDR1 and CDR2 (germline): SGHVS, FQNEAQ. CDR3 DNA sequence: TGTGCCAGCGAAGGTAGCACAGATACGCAGTATTTT. It yields the protein CASEGSTDTQYF.

The chain combines TRBV7-7 with TRBJ2-1; no reliable D call. CDR1 and CDR2 from the germline V gene are SSHAT and FNYEAQ (reference sequence). CDR3 size: 15 residues. Trimming took 4 bases from V and 0 from J, leaving 10 bases between them. CDR3 amino acids: CASSSLPSSYNEQFF. The CDR3 DNA is TGTGCCAGCAGCTCCTTGCCGAGCTCCTACAATGAGCAGTTCTTC. The complete variable domain, with remaining parts taken from reference TRBV7-7 and TRBJ2-1, reads GAGVSQSPRYKVTKRGQDVTLRCDPISSHATLYWYQQALGQGPEFLTYFNYEAQPDKSGLPSDRFSAERPEGSISTLTIQRTEQRDSAMYRCASSSLPSSYNEQFFGPGTRLTVL.

The chain combines TRBV2 with TRBJ2-5, with no clear D. The length of the CDR3 is 12 residues. Germline CDR1 reads SNHLY; CDR2 reads FYNNEI. V was pared by 6 bases and J by 4 bases, with 9 bases between. The CDR3 DNA reads as TGTGCCAGCAGGGAGCTGGCAGAGACCCAGTACTTC. The encoded protein is CASRELAETQYF.

V usage is TRBV28 and J usage is TRBJ2-2; no clear D. The CDR3 is made up of 14 amino acids. Germline-derived CDR1 and CDR2 are MDHEN and SYDVKM. V lost 4 bases and J lost 9, with 15 bases in between. The CDR3 DNA is TGTGCCAGCAGTTCCGGCGGCGGAGTCCGGGAGCTGTTTTTT. Encoded protein: CASSSGGGVRELFF.

V is TRBV27 and J is TRBJ2-1, with 9 nucleotides matching TRBD2. This CDR3 has 16 residues. V lost 3 bases and J lost 7; bases outside the gene matches: 10. Germline V lookup: CDR1 MNHEY, CDR2 SMNVEV (reference sequence). The chain's CDR3 is CASSLTVLAGENEQFF. The CDR3 nucleotides read TGTGCCAGCAGTTTGACAGTACTAGCGGGTGAGAATGAGCAGTTCTTC.

This chain connects TRBV7-2 to TRBJ1-1; TRBD1 aligns across 7 bases. After removal of 5 bases from V and 1 base from J, the junction contained 4 bases not matched to a gene. CDR3 length: 14 residues. Germline V gene sequence: CDR1 SGHTA, CDR2 FQGNSA. The CDR3 loop reads CASSRQGGNTEAFF. CDR3 DNA sequence: TGTGCCAGCAGCCGACAGGGCGGGAACACTGAAGCTTTCTTT.

The chain combines TRBV19 with TRBJ1-4, with 7 bases fitting TRBD1. The V gene's germline CDR1 is LNHDA and CDR2 SQIVND (reference sequence). Trimming cost V 3 bases and J 11 bases; bases outside gene matches: 3. The CDR3 consists of 12 residues. The CDR3 loop reads CASSIPRGKLFF. CDR3 bases: TGTGCCAGTAGTATCCCCAGGGGGAAACTGTTTTTT.

The V gene is TRBV19, the J gene TRBJ1-2; no firm D call. Germline V gene lookup returns CDR1 LNHDA and CDR2 SQIVND (reference sequence). This CDR3 contains 14 residues. The germline V and J ends were trimmed by 6 bases and 2 bases, with 13 bases remaining between them. The CDR3 sequence is CASRTLPGNYGYTF. CDR3 sequence (DNA): TGTGCCAGTAGGACCCTCCCGGGGAACTATGGCTACACCTTC.

The rearrangement links TRBV10-3 to TRBJ2-3; 8 nucleotides match TRBD1. Per germline, CDR1 ENHRY and CDR2 SYGVKD. The CDR3 totals 13 residues. Germline trimming cut 11 bases from V and 8 bases from J; bases unmatched to any gene: 12. The CDR3 bases are TGTGCCGCAGGACAGGGAGGTGAGGGTACGCAGTATTTT. Translation gives CAAGQGGEGTQYF.

V usage is TRBV7-9 and J usage is TRBJ2-1; the match to TRBD1 covers 7 bases. Germline V gene data show CDR1 as SEHNR and CDR2 as FQNEAQ (reference sequence). V was pared by 10 bases and J by 6 bases, with 3 bases of the junction left unmatched. The CDR3 loop spans 11 amino acids. CDR3 in amino acids: CAIRGSNEQFF. In DNA, the CDR3 is TGTGCCATCAGGGGGAGCAATGAGCAGTTCTTC.

This sequence joins TRBV4-3 and TRBJ1-3; D perhaps matches TRBD1 (5 bases). V lost 3 bases, J lost 1 base, and 16 bases lay in between. The V gene's germline CDR1 is LGHNA and CDR2 YSLEER. This CDR3 is built from 17 residues. CDR3 sequence reads: CASSHVTGADSGNTIYF. In DNA form, the CDR3 reads TGCGCCAGCAGCCATGTCACCGGGGCCGATTCTGGAAACACCATATATTTT.

V gene TRBV11-2 combines with J gene TRBJ2-3, with 13 bases aligning to TRBD2. Losses at the gene ends were 5 bases for V and 3 bases for J; bases not matched to a gene: 8. The germline gives CDR1 SGHAT, CDR2 FQNNGV. This CDR3 is built from 17 residues. The DNA for the CDR3 is TGTGCCAGCAGCGAAAACCGACTAGCGGGAGGAACAGATACGCAGTATTTT. Translated, it gives CASSENRLAGGTDTQYF.

The chain carries TRBV19 and TRBJ2-5, with 8 bases that match TRBD2. Trimming took 7 bases from V and 5 from J; bases not matched to a gene: 6. Germline CDR1 reads LNHDA; CDR2 reads SQIVND (reference sequence). CDR3 length equals 13 residues. CDR3 in DNA: TGTGCCAGTACGGCGGGAGGCGTGGAGACCCAGTACTTC. Its translation: CASTAGGVETQYF.

The V and J genes are TRBV27 and TRBJ2-5, with 10 bases identical to TRBD1. The CDR3 extends over 15 amino acids. With V trimmed by 5 bases and J by 4 bases, 7 bases remained unmatched. Germline V gene data show CDR1 as MNHEY and CDR2 as SMNVEV (reference sequence). The CDR3 sequence is CASSPWDRGRETQYF. The CDR3 nucleotides are TGTGCCAGCAGTCCCTGGGACAGGGGAAGAGAGACCCAGTACTTC.

The rearrangement joins TRBV29-1 to TRBJ2-7; TRBD2 is a possible D gene (6 bases). Trimming took off 6 bases at V and 1 base at J, with 19 bases between the two ends. CDR3 size: 15 residues. Germline assignment: CDR1 SQVTM and CDR2 ANQGSEA. The CDR3 sequence: CSVALFSGASYEQYF. The CDR3 DNA is TGCAGCGTCGCGCTATTTTCGGGAGCTTCCTACGAGCAGTACTTC.

This chain uses TRBV28 with TRBJ1-4, with D perhaps TRBD1 (6 bases). This CDR3 spans 14 amino acids. Germline-derived CDR1 and CDR2 are MDHEN and SYDVKM. V lost 3 bases and J 8 bases, leaving 13 bases between the germline ends. CDR3 protein: CASSFPRRGEKLFF. CDR3 DNA: TGTGCCAGCAGTTTCCCTCGCAGGGGAGAAAAACTGTTTTTT.

The chain recombines TRBV6-6 with TRBJ2-7; 10 bases are shared with TRBD2. V shed 9 bases, J shed 6 bases, and the junction held 11 bases outside the gene matches. The CDR3 has 14 residues. In germline, CDR1 is MNHNY, CDR2 SVGAGI (reference sequence). The CDR3 DNA follows: TGTGCCAGTAGCAAGCGGGAGGGGTCTTCCGAGCAGTACTTC. Its translation: CASSKREGSSEQYF.